The T cell receptor beta chain described here comes from a study of PD-L1 blockade in urothelial cancer. Profiling relied on immunoSEQ multiplex PCR, and the TCRdb table lists in-frame clones only, not all of them. The sample has roughly 25,000 clones; less than 90% are singletons. CDR1 and CDR2 from the germline V gene are ENHRY and SYGVKD. V gave up 3 bases and J gave up 3 bases, with 11 bases separating them. The CDR3 runs to 15 residues. The sequence was obtained from a man in his sixties or seventies with urothelial cancer. This material consisted of PBMCs, taken around atezolizumab (anti-PD-L1) treatment. The chain combines TRBV10-3 with TRBJ1-4, with a possible D match to TRBD1 (6 bases). The CDR3 DNA sequence: TGTGCCATCAGTGACCACAGGGCTCCTAATGAAAAACTGTTTTTT. Its protein product is CAISDHRAPNEKLFF.